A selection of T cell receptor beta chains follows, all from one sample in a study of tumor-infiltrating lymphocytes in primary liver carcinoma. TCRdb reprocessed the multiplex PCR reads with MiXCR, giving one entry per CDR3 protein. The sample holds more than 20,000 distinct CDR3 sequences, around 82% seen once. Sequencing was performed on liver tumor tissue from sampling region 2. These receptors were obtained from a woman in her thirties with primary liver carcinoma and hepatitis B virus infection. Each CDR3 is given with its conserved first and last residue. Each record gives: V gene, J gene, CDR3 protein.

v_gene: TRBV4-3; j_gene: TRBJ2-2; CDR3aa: CAGSVVAGGSRSDTGELFF
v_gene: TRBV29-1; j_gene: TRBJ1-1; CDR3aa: CSVETGKTEAFF
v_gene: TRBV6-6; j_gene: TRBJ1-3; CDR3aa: CASSCSGQGEESGDTIYF
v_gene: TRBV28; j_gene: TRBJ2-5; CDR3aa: CASSCGFSGTGFGTQYF
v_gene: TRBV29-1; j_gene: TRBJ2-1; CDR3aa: CSVEGEQLASLSWDEQFF
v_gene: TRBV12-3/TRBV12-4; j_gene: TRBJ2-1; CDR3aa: CANSYGLRGYNEQFF
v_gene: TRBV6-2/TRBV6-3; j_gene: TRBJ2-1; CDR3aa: CASKGNEQFF
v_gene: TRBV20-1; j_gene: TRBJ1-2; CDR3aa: CSAKRTAVYGYTF
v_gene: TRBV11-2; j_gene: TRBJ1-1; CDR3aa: CASSTRDRGRKRWSKTEAFF
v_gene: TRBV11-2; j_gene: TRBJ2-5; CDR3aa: CDSSLSTKETQYF
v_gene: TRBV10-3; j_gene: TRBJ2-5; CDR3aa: CGISESATRQETQYF
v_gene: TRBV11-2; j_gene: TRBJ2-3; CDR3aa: CANSCRGGLSSDTQYF
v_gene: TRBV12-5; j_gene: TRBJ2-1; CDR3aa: CASGTRTTLMDEQFF
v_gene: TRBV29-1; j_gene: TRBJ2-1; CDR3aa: CSVSRLAVLAGGANQQFF
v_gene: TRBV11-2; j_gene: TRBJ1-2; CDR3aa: CASSPRGGGWSYDYTF
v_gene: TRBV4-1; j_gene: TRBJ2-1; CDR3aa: CASSQGLYSEQLF
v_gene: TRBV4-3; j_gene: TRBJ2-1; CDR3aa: CASRNWDSGFNEQFF
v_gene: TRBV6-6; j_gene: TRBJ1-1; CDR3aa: CANSPATRNTEAFF
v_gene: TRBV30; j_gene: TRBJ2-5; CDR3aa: CARDKTRETQYF
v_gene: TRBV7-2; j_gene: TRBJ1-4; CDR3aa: CASSLRDEKLFF
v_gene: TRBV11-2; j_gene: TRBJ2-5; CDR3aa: CANSPGQIETQYF
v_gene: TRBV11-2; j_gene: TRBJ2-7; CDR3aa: CVCSLSVSPEQYF
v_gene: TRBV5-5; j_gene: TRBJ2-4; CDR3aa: CASSLVRMREGSDIQYF
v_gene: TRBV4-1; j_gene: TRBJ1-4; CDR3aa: CAGSQDGRERGEKLFF
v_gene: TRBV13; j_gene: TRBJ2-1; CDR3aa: CASTPGQGAWNEQFF
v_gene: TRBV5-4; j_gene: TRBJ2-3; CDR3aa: CANSNPAASGSRTDTQYF
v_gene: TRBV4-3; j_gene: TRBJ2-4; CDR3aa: CASRQCWETKNIQCF
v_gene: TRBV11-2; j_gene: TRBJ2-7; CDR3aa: CAKSLGSNYEQYF
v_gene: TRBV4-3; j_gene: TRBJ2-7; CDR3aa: CASSQAVTGGHISYELYF
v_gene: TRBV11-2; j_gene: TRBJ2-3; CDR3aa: CASSLVARNTDTQYF
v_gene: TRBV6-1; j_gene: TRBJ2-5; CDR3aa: CASSFSGRSETQYF
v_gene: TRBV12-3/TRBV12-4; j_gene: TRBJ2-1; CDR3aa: CASSLWSLGRTNEQFF
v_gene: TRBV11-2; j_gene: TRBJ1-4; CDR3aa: CASSPWGGKLIF
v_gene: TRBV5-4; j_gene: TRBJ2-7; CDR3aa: CAGNYEGDPIWGGEQYF
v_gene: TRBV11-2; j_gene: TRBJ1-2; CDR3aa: CTNSLDGMAGRGYTF
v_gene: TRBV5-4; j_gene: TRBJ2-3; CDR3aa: CASSVDGRPPSTDTQYF
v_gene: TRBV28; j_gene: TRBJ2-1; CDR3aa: CASGSREDTNEQFF
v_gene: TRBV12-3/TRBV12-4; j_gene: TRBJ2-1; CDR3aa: CASSLSGTSGLEQTF
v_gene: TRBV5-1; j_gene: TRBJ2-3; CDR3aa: CASSPGTGINSDTQYF
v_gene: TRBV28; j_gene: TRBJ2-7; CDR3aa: CASSSPWLAGTNEQYF
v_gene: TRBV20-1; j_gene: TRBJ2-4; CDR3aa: CSANGQNSAFDNNIQYF
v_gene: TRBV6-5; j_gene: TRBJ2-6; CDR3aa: CGSKTYRGRVSGANVLSF
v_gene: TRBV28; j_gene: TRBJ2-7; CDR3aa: CASRIWDRRLGGVREQYF
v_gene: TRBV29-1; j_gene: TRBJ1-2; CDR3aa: CSVEVMGGYTF
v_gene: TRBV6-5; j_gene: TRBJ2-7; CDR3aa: CASNITTEGPSREQYF
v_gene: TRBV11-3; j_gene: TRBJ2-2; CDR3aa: CASSVRRTSGRAGKGGELFF
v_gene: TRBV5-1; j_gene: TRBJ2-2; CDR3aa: CASSLGHGDKNTGELFF
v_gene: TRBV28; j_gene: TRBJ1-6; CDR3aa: CASGPRQGLHSPLHF
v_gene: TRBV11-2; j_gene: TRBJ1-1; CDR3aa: CTNSFKRGRLNEAFF
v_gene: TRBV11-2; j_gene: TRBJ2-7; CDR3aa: CTSSIGSNYEQYF
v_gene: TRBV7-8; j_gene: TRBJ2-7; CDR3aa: CVSSSGRGPTMSSYEQYF
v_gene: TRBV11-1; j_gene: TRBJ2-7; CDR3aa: CASSLVYPCEQYF
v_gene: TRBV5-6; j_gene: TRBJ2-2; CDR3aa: CVNSLAPGVTGELFF